One and the same sample provided the 7 T cell receptor beta chains below, sequenced in a study of blood T cell repertoires in COVID-19. Using immunoSEQ multiplex PCR, the repertoire was profiled, and TCRdb retains in-frame clones only, with some absent. The table records 300,000 or so clones, over 80% of them present only once. Material for sequencing was peripheral blood. The source of these receptors is a woman in her thirties or forties with acute or convalescent COVID-19.

The rearrangement links TRBV21-1 to TRBJ1-6; the listed D gene, TRBD1, was not tested against the DNA. TRBV21-1 is a documented pseudogene. The CDR3 has 13 residues. CDR3 sequence reads: CASRLTDYSPLHF. DNA of the CDR3: TGTGCCAGCAGGTTGACAGACTATTCACCCCTCCACTTT.

The gene calls are TRBV19 and TRBJ1-6; no definite D call. The CDR3 loop spans 14 amino acids. Germline V lookup: CDR1 LNHDA, CDR2 SQIVND (reference sequence). V dropped 1 base and J dropped 6 bases, with 7 bases sitting between them. CDR3 nucleotides: TGTGCCAGTAGTATAGCGGTATTTAATTCACCCCTCCACTTT. This sequence encodes CASSIAVFNSPLHF. Full variable domain (rest looked up from reference TRBV19 and TRBJ1-6): DGGITQSPKYLFRKEGQNVTLSCEQNLNHDAMYWYRQDPGQGLRLIYYSQIVNDFQKGDIAEGYSVSREKKESFPLTVTSAQKNPTAFYLCASSIAVFNSPLHFGNGTRLTVT.

As DNA, the CDR3 is TGTGCCAGCAGCCGCTACAGGGGATCCACCTACAATGAGCAGTTCTTC. This codes for CASSRYRGSTYNEQFF. V is TRBV7-9 and J is TRBJ2-1; TRBD1 matches at 7 bases. CDR1 is SEHNR, CDR2 FQNEAQ, per germline (reference sequence). The CDR3 covers 16 residues. The ends lost 5 bases at V and 2 bases at J; junction bases unmatched: 9. The whole variable domain, filled in from reference TRBV7-9 and TRBJ2-1, reads DTGVSQNPRHKITKRGQNVTFRCDPISEHNRLYWYRQTLGQGPEFLTYFQNEAQLEKSRLLSDRFSAERPKGSFSTLEIQRTEQGDSAMYLCASSRYRGSTYNEQFFGPGTRLTVL.

The chain is built from TRBV6-5 and TRBJ2-3, with TRBD1 matching 10 bases. The CDR3 spans 15 residues. Trimming at V came to 6 bases and at J to 6 bases, leaving 9 bases not matched to a gene. Germline lookup yields CDR1 MNHEY and CDR2 SVGAGI. CDR3 in DNA: TGTGCCAGCAGGAGGGACAGGGGCTGGAGGGATACGCAGTATTTT. Protein product: CASRRDRGWRDTQYF.

The rearrangement joins TRBV3-1 (or the pseudogene TRBV3-2) to TRBJ2-5; 8 bases are shared with TRBD2. V shed 3 bases, J shed 2 bases, and the junction held 8 bases outside the gene matches. Germline loops: CDR1 LGHDT, CDR2 YNNKEL (reference sequence). This CDR3 is 16 amino acids long. This CDR3 reads CASSHSSGGLQETQYF. Here the CDR3 DNA reads TGTGCCAGCAGCCATTCCAGCGGGGGATTACAAGAGACCCAGTACTTC.

The chain joins TRBV2 to TRBJ1-2; D is ambiguous. CDR1 and CDR2 (germline): SNHLY, FYNNEI. V dropped 4 bases and J dropped 3 bases, with 12 bases sitting between them. The CDR3 is made up of 14 amino acids. The DNA for the CDR3 is TGTGCCAGCAGTGTCCGGGGAACTCACTATGGCTACACCTTC. Translated: CASSVRGTHYGYTF.

The CDR3 DNA is TGTGCCAGCTCACCACCGGGAGGTAGCAATCAGCCCCAGCATTTT. Translation gives CASSPPGGSNQPQHF. The rearrangement uses TRBV18 and TRBJ1-5; no clear D gene. This CDR3 region has 15 residues. Trimming removed 0 bases at V and 0 bases at J, with 6 bases between. Germline V lookup: CDR1 KGHSH, CDR2 LQKENI.